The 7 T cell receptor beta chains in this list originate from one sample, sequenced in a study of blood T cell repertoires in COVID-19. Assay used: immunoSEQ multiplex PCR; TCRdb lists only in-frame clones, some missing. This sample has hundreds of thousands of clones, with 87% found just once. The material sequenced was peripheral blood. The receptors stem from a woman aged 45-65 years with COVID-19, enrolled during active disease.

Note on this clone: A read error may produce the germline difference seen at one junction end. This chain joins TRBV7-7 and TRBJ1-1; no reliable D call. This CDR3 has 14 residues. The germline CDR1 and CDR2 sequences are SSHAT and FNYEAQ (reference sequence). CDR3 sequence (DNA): TGTGCTAGCAGCTCCCTCGGGTCGGGGACTGAAGCTTTCTTT. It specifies CASSSLGSGTEAFF.

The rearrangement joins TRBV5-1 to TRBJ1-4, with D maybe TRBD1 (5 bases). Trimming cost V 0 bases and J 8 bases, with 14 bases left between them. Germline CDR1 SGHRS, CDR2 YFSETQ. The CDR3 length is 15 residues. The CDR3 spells CASSLAGGAGEKLFF. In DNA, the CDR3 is TGCGCCAGCAGCTTGGCCGGAGGGGCGGGCGAAAAACTGTTTTTT.

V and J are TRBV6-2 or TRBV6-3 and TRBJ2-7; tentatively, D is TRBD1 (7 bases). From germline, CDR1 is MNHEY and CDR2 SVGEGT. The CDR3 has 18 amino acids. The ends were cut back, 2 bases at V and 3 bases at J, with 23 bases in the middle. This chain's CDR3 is CASSYRGTATRAYYEQYF. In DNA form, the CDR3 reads TGTGCCAGCAGTTACCGCGGGACAGCTACTAGGGCTTACTACGAGCAGTACTTC.

In DNA, the CDR3 is TGTGCCAGCAGTGCTCAGGGGCGCAGTGGGTCAGCACCCCTCCACTTT. Amino acids: CASSAQGRSGSAPLHF. The rearrangement uses TRBV2 and TRBJ1-6, with D perhaps matching TRBD1 (6 bases). V lost 4 bases and J lost 11, with 21 bases in between. The CDR3 covers 16 residues. CDR1 and CDR2 from the germline V gene are SNHLY and FYNNEI.

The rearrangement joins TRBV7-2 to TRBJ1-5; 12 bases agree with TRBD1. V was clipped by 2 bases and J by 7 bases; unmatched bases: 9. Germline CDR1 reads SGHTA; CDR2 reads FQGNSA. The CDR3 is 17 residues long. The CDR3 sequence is CASSLRPGQGALQPQHF. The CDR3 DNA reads TGTGCCAGCAGCTTACGACCGGGACAGGGGGCTTTACAGCCCCAGCATTTT.

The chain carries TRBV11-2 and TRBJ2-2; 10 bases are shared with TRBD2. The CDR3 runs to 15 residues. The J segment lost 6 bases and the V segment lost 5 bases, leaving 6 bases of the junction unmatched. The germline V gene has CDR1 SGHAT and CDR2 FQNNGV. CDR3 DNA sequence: TGTGCCAGCAGCCAAGCGGGAGGGCACGCCGGGGAGCTGTTTTTT. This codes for CASSQAGGHAGELFF.

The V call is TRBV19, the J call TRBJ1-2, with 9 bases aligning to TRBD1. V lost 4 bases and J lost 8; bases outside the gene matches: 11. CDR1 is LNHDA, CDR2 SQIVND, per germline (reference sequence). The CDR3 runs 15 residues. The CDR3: CASSTPDRGSSGYTF. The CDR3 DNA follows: TGTGCCAGTAGTACGCCGGACAGGGGAAGCAGCGGCTACACCTTC.